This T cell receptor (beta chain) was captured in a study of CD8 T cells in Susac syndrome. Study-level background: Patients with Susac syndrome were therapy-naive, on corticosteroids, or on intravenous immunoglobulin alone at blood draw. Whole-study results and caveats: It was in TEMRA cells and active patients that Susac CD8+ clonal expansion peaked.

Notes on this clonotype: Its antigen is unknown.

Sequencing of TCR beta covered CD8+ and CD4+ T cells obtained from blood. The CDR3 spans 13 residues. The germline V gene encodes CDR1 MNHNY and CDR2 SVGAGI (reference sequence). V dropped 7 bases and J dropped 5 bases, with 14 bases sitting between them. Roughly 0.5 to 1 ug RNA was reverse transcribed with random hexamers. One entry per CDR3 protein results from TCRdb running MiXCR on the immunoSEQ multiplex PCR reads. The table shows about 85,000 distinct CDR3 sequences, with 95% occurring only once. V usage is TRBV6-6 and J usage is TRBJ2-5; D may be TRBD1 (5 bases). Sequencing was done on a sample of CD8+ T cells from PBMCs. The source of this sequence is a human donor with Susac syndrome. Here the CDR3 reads CASILLGQETQYF. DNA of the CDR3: TGTGCCAGCATTCTCTTGGGGCAGGAGACCCAGTACTTC.